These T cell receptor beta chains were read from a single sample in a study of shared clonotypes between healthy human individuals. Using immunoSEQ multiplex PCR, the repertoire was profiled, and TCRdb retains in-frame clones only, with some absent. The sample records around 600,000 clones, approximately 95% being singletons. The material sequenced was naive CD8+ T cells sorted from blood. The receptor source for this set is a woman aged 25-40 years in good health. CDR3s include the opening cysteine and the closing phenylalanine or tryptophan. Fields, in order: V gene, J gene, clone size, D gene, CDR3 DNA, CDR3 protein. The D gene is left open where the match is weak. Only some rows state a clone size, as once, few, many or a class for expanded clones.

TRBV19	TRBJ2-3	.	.	TGTGCCAGTAGTACGGGACCGGCAGATACGCAGTATTTT	CASSTGPADTQYF
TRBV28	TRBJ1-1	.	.	TGTGCCAGCAGTTTAAGGCAGCTGATGAACACTGAAGCTTTCTTT	CASSLRQLMNTEAFF
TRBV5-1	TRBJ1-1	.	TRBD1	TGCGCCAGCGGTAGGGGGCAAAGCACTGAAGCTTTCTTT	CASGRGQSTEAFF
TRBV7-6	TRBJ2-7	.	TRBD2	TGTGCCACTTTCGAAGGGGCGGCCGGACTAGCGGATTCATACGAGCAGTACTTC	CATFEGAAGLADSYEQYF
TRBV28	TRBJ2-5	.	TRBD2	TGTGCCAGCAGTTTATTTGGGGGGGGGAACCAAGAGACCCAGTACTTC	CASSLFGGGNQETQYF
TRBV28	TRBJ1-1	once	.	TGTGCCAGCAGTTTCGCCCGGACAGCCATTAACACTGAAGCTTTCTTT	CASSFARTAINTEAFF
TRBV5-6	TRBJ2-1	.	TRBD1	TGTGCCAGCAGCTCAGGGGGTCGTTACAATGAGCAGTTCTTC	CASSSGGRYNEQFF
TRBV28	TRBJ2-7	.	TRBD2	TGTGCCAGCAGTCTTTCCCCGGGGGGGTCCTACGAGCAGTACTTC	CASSLSPGGSYEQYF
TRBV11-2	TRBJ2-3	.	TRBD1	TGTGCCAGCAGCTTAGATAGGAACAGGGGGCTTAGCACAGATACGCAGTATTTT	CASSLDRNRGLSTDTQYF
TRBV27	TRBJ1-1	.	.	TGTGCCAGCAGTTTTATGGGGGTAGGGACTGAAGCTTTCTTT	CASSFMGVGTEAFF
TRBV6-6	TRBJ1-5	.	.	TGTGCCAGCAGCCTAGGACACTATAGCAATCAGCCCCAGCATTTT	CASSLGHYSNQPQHF
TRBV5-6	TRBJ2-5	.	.	TGTGCCAGCAGCTTGGGTGTGGCCGCAGAGACCCAGTACTTC	CASSLGVAAETQYF
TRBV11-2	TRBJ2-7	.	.	TGTGCCAGCAGCCCCCCGAGCGCAGTCTACGAGCAGTACTTC	CASSPPSAVYEQYF
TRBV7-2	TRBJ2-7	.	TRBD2	TGTGCCAGCAGCTCTAAATGGCTAGCGGTCTACGAGCAGTACTTC	CASSSKWLAVYEQYF
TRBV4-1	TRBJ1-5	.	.	TGCGCCAGCAGCCAAGGTGGAAATCAGCCCCAGCATTTT	CASSQGGNQPQHF
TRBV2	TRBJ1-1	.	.	TGTGCCAGCAGTGATTATATATCAGGCACTGAAGCTTTCTTT	CASSDYISGTEAFF
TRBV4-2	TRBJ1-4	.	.	TGTGCCAGCAGGCCTTACGGACAGAATAATGAAAAACTGTTTTTT	CASRPYGQNNEKLFF
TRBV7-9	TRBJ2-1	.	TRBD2	TGTGCCAGCAGCACACTAGCGGGAAGGTACAATGAGCAGTTCTTC	CASSTLAGRYNEQFF
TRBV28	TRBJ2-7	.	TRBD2	TGTGCCAGCAATTCCCGGGAGGCCCGGCACGAGCAGTACTTC	CASNSREARHEQYF
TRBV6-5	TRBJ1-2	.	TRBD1	TGTGCCAGCAGGACACAGGGGGATGGCTACACCTTC	CASRTQGDGYTF
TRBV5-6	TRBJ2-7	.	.	TGTGCCAGCACCAAGGGACGGGGCCCCTACGAGCAGTACTTC	CASTKGRGPYEQYF
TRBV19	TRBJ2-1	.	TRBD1	TGTGCCAGTAGTATTGTGGGACAGGGGAGCAATGAGCAGTTCTTC	CASSIVGQGSNEQFF
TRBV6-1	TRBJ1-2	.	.	TGTGCCAGCAGTGAAGCGCCAGGGATCGGCTACACCTTC	CASSEAPGIGYTF
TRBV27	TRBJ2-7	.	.	TGTGCCAGCAGTTATCGGGGTTCCTACGAGCAGTACTTC	CASSYRGSYEQYF
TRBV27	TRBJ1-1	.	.	TGTGCCAGCAGTTTATGGCCCGGGGGGAACACTGAAGCTTTCTTT	CASSLWPGGNTEAFF
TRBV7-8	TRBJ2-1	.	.	TGTGCCAGCAGCCCCCTTGGAGGGCTGAATGAGCAGTTCTTC	CASSPLGGLNEQFF
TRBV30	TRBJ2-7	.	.	TGTGCCTGGAGTGTTGAGAACGAGCAGTACTTC	CAWSVENEQYF
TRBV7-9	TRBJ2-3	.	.	TGTGCCAGCAGCTTGGGGAACAGAGCGCAGTATTTT	CASSLGNRAQYF
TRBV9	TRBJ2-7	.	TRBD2	TGTGCCAGCAGCCCATCGGGGGGCTACGAGCAGTACTTC	CASSPSGGYEQYF
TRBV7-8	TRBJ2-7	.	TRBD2	TGTGCCAGCAGCCAGGGACTAGCGGGGAGACACGAGCAGTACTTC	CASSQGLAGRHEQYF
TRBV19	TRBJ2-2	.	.	TGTGCCAGTAGTATAGTCACCGGGGAGCTGTTTTTT	CASSIVTGELFF
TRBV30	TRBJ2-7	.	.	TGTGCCTGGAGTGAGGGTTGGGGTTACGAGCAGTACTTC	CAWSEGWGYEQYF
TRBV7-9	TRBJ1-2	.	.	TGTGCCAGCAGCTTAGGGGGGGATGGCTACACCTTC	CASSLGGDGYTF
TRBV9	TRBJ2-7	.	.	TGTGCCAGCAGTGGCCGGAGCTCCTACGAGCAGTACTTC	CASSGRSSYEQYF
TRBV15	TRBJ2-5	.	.	TGTGCCACCAGCAGAGACCGATGGCAGGGGGGTGAGACCCAGTACTTC	CATSRDRWQGGETQYF
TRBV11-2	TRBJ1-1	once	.	TGTGCCAGCAACATGGGCAGTCTTGAAGCTTTCTTT	CASNMGSLEAFF
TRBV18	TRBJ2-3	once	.	TGTGCCAGCTCACCACCGGGGCCCACAGATACGCAGTATTTT	CASSPPGPTDTQYF
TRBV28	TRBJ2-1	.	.	TGTGCCAGCAGTCGGGGGCCCTACAATGAGCAGTTCTTC	CASSRGPYNEQFF
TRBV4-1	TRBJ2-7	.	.	TGCGCCAGCAGCCAAGAAGCTAGCCCCGAGCAGTACTTC	CASSQEASPEQYF
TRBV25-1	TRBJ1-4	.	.	TGTGCCAGCAGTACTGGGTATGAAAAACTGTTTTTT	CASSTGYEKLFF
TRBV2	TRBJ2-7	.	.	TGTGCCAGCGGTTCAGTGAGCTCCTACGAGCAGTACTTC	CASGSVSSYEQYF
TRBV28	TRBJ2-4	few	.	TGTGCCAGCAGTTCCCCGTACGGCATTCAGTACTTC	CASSSPYGIQYF
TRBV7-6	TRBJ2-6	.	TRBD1	TGTGCCAGCAGCTTAGCGGGTACAGGGGGGCTTTCTGGGGCCAACGTCCTGACTTTC	CASSLAGTGGLSGANVLTF
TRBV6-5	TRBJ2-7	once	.	TGTGCCAGCAGTCCCACCTCCTACGAGCAGTACTTC	CASSPTSYEQYF
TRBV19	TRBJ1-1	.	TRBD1	TGTGCCAGTAGTATGTGGGACAGTGAGGTAGCTTTCTTT	CASSMWDSEVAFF
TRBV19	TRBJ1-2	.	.	TGTGCCAGTAGCCCCGGGACCGTACATAACTATGGCTACACCTTC	CASSPGTVHNYGYTF
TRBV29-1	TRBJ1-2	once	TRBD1	TGCAGCGTTGTCGCACAGGGGGCGCTGACTAATGGCTACACCTTC	CSVVAQGALTNGYTF
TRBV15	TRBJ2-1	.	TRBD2	TGTGCCACCAGAAGCAGGAGGGAGGGGAGCTCCTACAATGAGCAGTTCTTC	CATRSRREGSSYNEQFF